Listed here are 9 T cell receptor beta chains from one sample, sequenced in a study of T-cell reconstitution after alpha-beta-depleted transplantation in children. Unique molecular identifiers were built into the TCRbeta library. TCRdb re-called the PCR reads through MiXCR, storing one row per CDR3 protein. This table holds 450,000 to 550,000 distinct CDR3 sequences, more than 9.5% found once. Sequenced here: PBMCs, mostly from graft donor cells, sampled 180 days after TCRalphabeta/CD19-depleted stem cell transplant. The receptors here all came from a female patient between 2 and 15 years old who had a stem cell transplant for aplastic anemia, so the T cells may come from the graft donor.

This clonotype was observed many times. The V and J genes are TRBV18 and TRBJ1-5; D call uncertain. Germline values: CDR1 KGHSH, CDR2 LQKENI. V was cut by 2 bases and J by 7 bases, with 6 bases left in between. The CDR3 runs to 12 residues. CDR3 sequence (DNA): TGTGCCAGCTCACCAGTGGACCAGCCCCAGCATTTT. Translating gives CASSPVDQPQHF.

The V call is TRBV12-3 or TRBV12-4, the J call TRBJ2-3, with D perhaps TRBD1 (5 bases). The CDR3 loop spans 15 amino acids. Trimming stripped 6 bases from V and 2 bases from J, with 15 bases between. The CDR3 DNA follows: TGTGCCAGCAGCCCCCCAAGGGGCCTCACAGATACGCAGTATTTT. It encodes CASSPPRGLTDTQYF.

This clonotype was recorded a few times. J is TRBJ2-7 and V is TRBV7-2; D not resolved. Trimming pared 5 bases from V and 3 bases from J, leaving 14 bases between. Germline assignment: CDR1 SGHTA and CDR2 FQGNSA. This CDR3 is 14 amino acids long. The CDR3 DNA is TGTGCCAGCAGCCCCCTTTCTAGAATCTACGAGCAGTACTTC. Translation gives CASSPLSRIYEQYF.

J is TRBJ1-5 and V is TRBV12-3 or TRBV12-4, with TRBD1 as a possible D gene (5 bases). This CDR3 has 17 residues. V was cut by 4 bases and J by 4 bases, with 20 bases left in between. CDR3 in DNA: TGTGCCAGCAGTTCCTCCTGGCAGGGAAGGTGGAATCAGCCCCAGCATTTT. It yields the protein CASSSSWQGRWNQPQHF.

The CDR3 DNA is TGTGCCAGCCGTCCTGGGGCTAGCGGGAGCTACGAGCAGTACTTC. It codes for CASRPGASGSYEQYF. The genes are TRBV27 and TRBJ2-7; TRBD2 agrees at 10 bases. The ends lost 8 bases at V and 3 bases at J; junction bases unmatched: 10. Per germline, CDR1 MNHEY and CDR2 SMNVEV (reference sequence). The CDR3 extends over 15 amino acids.

The genes are TRBV2 and TRBJ2-1, with a weak D call TRBD1 (5 bases). The V and J ends lost 4 bases and 8 bases respectively, with 15 bases between them. Germline V gene data show CDR1 as SNHLY and CDR2 as FYNNEI. This CDR3 comprises 14 residues. CDR3 sequence: CASSAAPQGDEQFF. CDR3 in DNA: TGTGCCAGCAGTGCGGCCCCCCAGGGTGATGAGCAGTTCTTC. Combining the CDR3 with reference TRBV2 and TRBJ2-1 gives the whole variable domain EPEVTQTPSHQVTQMGQEVILRCVPISNHLYFYWYRQILGQKVEFLVSFYNNEISEKSEIFDDQFSVERPDGSNFTLKIRSTKLEDSAMYFCASSAAPQGDEQFFGPGTRLTVL.

The chain is built from TRBV20-1 and TRBJ2-2; D is possibly TRBD1 (5 bases). The CDR3 is made up of 17 amino acids. V shed 0 bases and J shed 3 bases, with 17 bases lying between them. The germline V gene encodes CDR1 DFQATT and CDR2 SNEGSKA (reference sequence). CDR3 in amino acids: CSARDGNLGRDTGELFF. The CDR3 DNA is TGCAGTGCTAGAGATGGGAATTTGGGGCGCGACACCGGGGAGCTGTTTTTT.

This clonotype was picked up a small number of times. This sequence joins TRBV11-2 and TRBJ2-7, with 8 nucleotides matching TRBD2. The germline V gene has CDR1 SGHAT and CDR2 FQNNGV. This CDR3 region has 16 residues. The V segment lost 0 bases and the J segment 0 bases; nucleotides outside the gene matches: 4. The CDR3 region has the DNA TGTGCCAGCAGCTTAGAATGGAGCGGGAGCTCCTACGAGCAGTACGTC. Amino acid sequence: CASSLEWSGSSYEQYV.

This clonotype has a handful of counts. V is TRBV20-1 and J is TRBJ2-3, with D unclear. The CDR3 consists of 15 residues. Trimming took 0 bases from V and 3 from J, leaving 13 bases between them. CDR1 and CDR2 from the germline V gene are DFQATT and SNEGSKA (reference sequence). The DNA for the CDR3 is TGCAGTGCTAGAGAACGCCGGGCCCAGACAGATACGCAGTATTTT. As protein: CSARERRAQTDTQYF.